This note documents a single TCR beta chain sequence. The data were obtained in a study of early T cells in non-severe SARS-CoV-2 infection. MiXCR, applied by TCRdb to the 5' RACE reads, yields one record per CDR3 protein. The sample lists tens of thousands of distinct CDR3 sequences, roughly 15% occurring once. The V gene lost 7 bases and the J gene lost 6 bases, with 13 bases spanning the gap. The CDR3 loop spans 13 amino acids. Germline V gene lookup returns CDR1 SNHLY and CDR2 FYNNEI. The chain has TRBV2 and TRBJ1-3, with D perhaps matching TRBD1 (5 bases). The clonotype comes from an adult who was a healthcare worker with PCR-confirmed SARS-CoV-2 infection or an uninfected control (not recorded which). Material for sequencing was whole blood. The CDR3 DNA is TGTGCCAGCACCCAGGGACGGACAAACACCATATATTTT. It codes for CASTQGRTNTIYF. The complete variable domain, with remaining parts taken from reference TRBV2 and TRBJ1-3, reads EPEVTQTPSHQVTQMGQEVILRCVPISNHLYFYWYRQILGQKVEFLVSFYNNEISEKSEIFDDQFSVERPDGSNFTLKIRSTKLEDSAMYFCASTQGRTNTIYFGEGSWLTVV.